This is a list of T cell receptor beta chains from one sample in a study of cytomegalovirus exposure and HLA in healthy donors. The assay was immunoSEQ multiplex PCR, and TCRdb's table has in-frame clones only and misses some. In the table there are around 92,000 clones, around four fifths of which are singletons. Sample: PBMCs. Receptors originate from a female donor in good health and CMV-seropositive. Both conserved end residues are part of each CDR3. D genes are given only for firm matches. Size is stated for part of the rows, as once, few or many counts, or as a class when the clone is expanded.

TRBJ1-1	NA	NA	TRBV16	TGTGCCAGCAGCCAATGGGCGACAGTTGAGAACACTGAAGCTTTCTTT	CASSQWATVENTEAFF
TRBJ2-7	NA	NA	TRBV18	TGTGCCAGCTCACGCCGACAGGATGGCTACGAGCAGTACTTC	CASSRRQDGYEQYF
TRBJ2-7	NA	NA	TRBV29-1	TGCAGCGTTGGATTGGCGGGGAGTTCCTACGAGCAGTACTTC	CSVGLAGSSYEQYF
TRBJ1-5	NA	TRBD1	TRBV28	TGTGCCAGCTATGACACAGGGGGTGGCAATCAGCCCCAGCATTTT	CASYDTGGGNQPQHF
TRBJ2-7	NA	NA	TRBV29-1	TGCAGCGTTAGGGGGTCGGTATACGAGCAGTACTTC	CSVRGSVYEQYF
TRBJ2-2	NA	NA	TRBV6-5	TGTGCCAGCAGTTTATTAGGGGGCACCGGGGAGCTGTTTTTT	CASSLLGGTGELFF
TRBJ2-2	NA	TRBD1	TRBV10-3	TGTGCCATCAGATTCGACAGGGGCACCGGGGAGCTGTTTTTT	CAIRFDRGTGELFF
TRBJ1-1	NA	NA	TRBV25-1	TGTGCCAGCAGTGAGCGGACAGCGGCCCACACTGAAGCTTTCTTT	CASSERTAAHTEAFF
TRBJ1-6	NA	NA	TRBV14	TGTGCCAGCAGCACGGTCGGGGTTTCTAATTCACCCCTCCACTTT	CASSTVGVSNSPLHF
TRBJ1-2	NA	NA	TRBV5-1	TGCGCCAGCAGCCGAGGACTGGGAGGTGGCTACACCTTC	CASSRGLGGGYTF
TRBJ2-7	once	TRBD1	TRBV19	TGTGCCAGTAGTTCCGGACAGGGATCCTACGAGCAGTACTTC	CASSSGQGSYEQYF
TRBJ2-1	NA	TRBD1	TRBV18	TGTGCCAGCTCACCCCCGCGACAGGGGGTGAACAATGAGCAGTTCTTC	CASSPPRQGVNNEQFF
TRBJ2-3	few	TRBD2	TRBV10-3	TGTGCCATCAGTGTTTCAGGGGCGGGAGGGCCGGCAGATACGCAGTATTTT	CAISVSGAGGPADTQYF
TRBJ2-7	once	TRBD1	TRBV27	TGTGCCAGCAGTCCCGGGACAGGCTACGAGCAGTACTTC	CASSPGTGYEQYF
TRBJ1-5	NA	NA	TRBV10-3	TGTGCCATCAGTGAATCCGGAGGGGAGGGGCAGCCCCAGCATTTT	CAISESGGEGQPQHF
TRBJ2-1	NA	NA	TRBV1	TGCACCAGCAGCCACCGCCCAATAGTCCGGTTAAGCTCCTACAATGAGCAGTTCTTC	CTSSHRPIVRLSSYNEQFF
TRBJ2-7	NA	TRBD2	TRBV4-1	TGCGCCAGCAGCCAAGGTATGGGGACTAGCGGGAGACCCTACGAGCAGTACTTC	CASSQGMGTSGRPYEQYF